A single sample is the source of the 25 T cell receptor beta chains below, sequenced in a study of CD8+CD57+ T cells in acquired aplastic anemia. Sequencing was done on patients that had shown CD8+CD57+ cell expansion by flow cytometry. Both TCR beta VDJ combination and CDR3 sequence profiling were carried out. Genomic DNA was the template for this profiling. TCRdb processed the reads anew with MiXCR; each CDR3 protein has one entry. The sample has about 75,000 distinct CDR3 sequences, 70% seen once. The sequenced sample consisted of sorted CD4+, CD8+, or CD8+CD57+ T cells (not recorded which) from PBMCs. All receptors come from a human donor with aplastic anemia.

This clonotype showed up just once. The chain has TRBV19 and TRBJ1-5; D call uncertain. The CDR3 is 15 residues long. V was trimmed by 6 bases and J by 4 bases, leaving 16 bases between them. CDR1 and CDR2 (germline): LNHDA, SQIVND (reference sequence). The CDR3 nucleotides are TGTGCCAGTAGGAAGGAAAAGAGGGAGAATCAGCCCCAGCATTTT. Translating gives CASRKEKRENQPQHF.

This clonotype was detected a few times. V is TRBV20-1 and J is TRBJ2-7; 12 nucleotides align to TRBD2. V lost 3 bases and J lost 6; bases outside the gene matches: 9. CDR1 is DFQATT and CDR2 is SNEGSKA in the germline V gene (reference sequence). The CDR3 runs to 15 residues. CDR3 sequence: CSASPSGRAAGEQYF. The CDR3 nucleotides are TGCAGTGCTAGCCCTAGCGGGAGGGCGGCTGGCGAGCAGTACTTC.

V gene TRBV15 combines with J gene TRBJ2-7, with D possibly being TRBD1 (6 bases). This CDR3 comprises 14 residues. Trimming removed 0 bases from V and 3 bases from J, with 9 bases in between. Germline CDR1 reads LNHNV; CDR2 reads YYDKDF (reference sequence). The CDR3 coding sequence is TGTGCCACCAGCAGAGACAGGGGTGACTACGAGCAGTACTTC. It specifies CATSRDRGDYEQYF.

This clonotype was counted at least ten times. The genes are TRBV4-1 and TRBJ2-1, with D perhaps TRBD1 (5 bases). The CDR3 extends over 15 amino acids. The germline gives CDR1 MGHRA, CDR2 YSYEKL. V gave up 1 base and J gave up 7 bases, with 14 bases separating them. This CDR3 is CASSQVGQGVNEQFF. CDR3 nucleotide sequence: TGCGCCAGCAGCCAAGTTGGTCAAGGGGTTAATGAGCAGTTCTTC.

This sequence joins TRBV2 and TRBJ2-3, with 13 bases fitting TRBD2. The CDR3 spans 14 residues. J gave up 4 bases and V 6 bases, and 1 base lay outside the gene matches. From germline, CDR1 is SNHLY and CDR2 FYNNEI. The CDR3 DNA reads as TGTGCCAGCAGACTAGCGGGAGGGGCAGATACGCAGTATTTT. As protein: CASRLAGGADTQYF.

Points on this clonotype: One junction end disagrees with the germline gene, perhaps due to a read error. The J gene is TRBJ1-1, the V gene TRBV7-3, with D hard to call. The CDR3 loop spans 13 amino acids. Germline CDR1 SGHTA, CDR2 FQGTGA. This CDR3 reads CASSSQSNTEAFF. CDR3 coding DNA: TGCGCCAGCAGCTCGCAAAGCAACACTGAAGCTTTCTTT.

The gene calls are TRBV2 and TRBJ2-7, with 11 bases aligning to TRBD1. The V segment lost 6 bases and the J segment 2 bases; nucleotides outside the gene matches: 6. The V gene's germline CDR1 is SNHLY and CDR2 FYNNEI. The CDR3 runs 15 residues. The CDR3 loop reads CASRGDRGAPYEQYF. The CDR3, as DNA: TGTGCCAGCAGGGGGGACAGGGGGGCTCCCTACGAGCAGTACTTC.

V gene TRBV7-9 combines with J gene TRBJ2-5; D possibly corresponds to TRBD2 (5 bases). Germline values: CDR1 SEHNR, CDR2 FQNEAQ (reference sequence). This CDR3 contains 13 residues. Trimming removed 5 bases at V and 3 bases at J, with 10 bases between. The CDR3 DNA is TGTGCCAGCAGCCCAACTAGGGAAGAGACCCAGTACTTC. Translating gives CASSPTREETQYF.

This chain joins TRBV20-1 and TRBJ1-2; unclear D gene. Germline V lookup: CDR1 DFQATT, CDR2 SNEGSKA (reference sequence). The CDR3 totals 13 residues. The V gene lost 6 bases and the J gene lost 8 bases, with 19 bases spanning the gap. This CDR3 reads CSASTFREQGYTF. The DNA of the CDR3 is TGCAGTGCATCTACCTTCCGGGAGCAGGGCTACACCTTC.

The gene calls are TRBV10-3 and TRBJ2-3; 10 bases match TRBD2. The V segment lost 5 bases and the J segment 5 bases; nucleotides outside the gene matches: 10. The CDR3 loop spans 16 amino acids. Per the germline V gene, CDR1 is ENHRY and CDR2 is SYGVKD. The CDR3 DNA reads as TGTGCCATCAGTTTCACTGGGACTAGCGAGAAAGATACGCAGTATTTT. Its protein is CAISFTGTSEKDTQYF.

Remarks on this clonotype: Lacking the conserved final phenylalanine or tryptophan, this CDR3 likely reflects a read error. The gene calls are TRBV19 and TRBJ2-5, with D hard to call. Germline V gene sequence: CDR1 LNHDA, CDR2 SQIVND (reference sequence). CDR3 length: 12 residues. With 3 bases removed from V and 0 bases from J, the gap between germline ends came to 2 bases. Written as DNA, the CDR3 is TGTGCCAGTAGTATGTACCAAGAGACCCAGTACCTC. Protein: CASSMYQETQYL.

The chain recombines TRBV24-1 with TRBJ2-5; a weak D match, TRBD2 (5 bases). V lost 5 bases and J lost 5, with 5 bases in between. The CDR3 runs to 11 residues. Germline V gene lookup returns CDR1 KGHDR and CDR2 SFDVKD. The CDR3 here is CATSAGETQYF. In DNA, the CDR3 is TGTGCCACCAGTGCGGGGGAGACCCAGTACTTC.

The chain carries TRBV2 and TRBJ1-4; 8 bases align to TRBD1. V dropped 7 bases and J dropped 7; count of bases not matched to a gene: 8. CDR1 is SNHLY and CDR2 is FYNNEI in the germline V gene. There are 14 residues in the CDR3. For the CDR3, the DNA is TGTGCCAGCAAGGACCTGGGACAGGCTGAAAAACTGTTTTTT. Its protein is CASKDLGQAEKLFF.

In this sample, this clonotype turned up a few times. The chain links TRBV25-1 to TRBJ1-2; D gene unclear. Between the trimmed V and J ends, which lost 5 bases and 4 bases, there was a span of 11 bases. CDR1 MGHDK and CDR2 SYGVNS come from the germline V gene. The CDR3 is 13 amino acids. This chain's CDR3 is CASSPGVAYGYTF. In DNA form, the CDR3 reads TGTGCCAGCAGTCCCGGGGTGGCCTATGGCTACACCTTC.

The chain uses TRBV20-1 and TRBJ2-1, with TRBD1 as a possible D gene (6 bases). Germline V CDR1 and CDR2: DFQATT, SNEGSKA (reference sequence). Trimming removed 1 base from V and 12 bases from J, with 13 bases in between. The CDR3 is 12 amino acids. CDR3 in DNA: TGCAGTGCTAGAGTAGGCAGGGGATGGCAGTTCTTC. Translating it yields CSARVGRGWQFF.

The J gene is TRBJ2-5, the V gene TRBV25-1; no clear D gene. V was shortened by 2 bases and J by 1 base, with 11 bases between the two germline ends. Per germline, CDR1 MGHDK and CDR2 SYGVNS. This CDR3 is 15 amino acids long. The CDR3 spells CASSEILQRQETQYF. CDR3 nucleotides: TGTGCCAGCAGTGAAATTCTACAGCGCCAAGAGACCCAGTACTTC.

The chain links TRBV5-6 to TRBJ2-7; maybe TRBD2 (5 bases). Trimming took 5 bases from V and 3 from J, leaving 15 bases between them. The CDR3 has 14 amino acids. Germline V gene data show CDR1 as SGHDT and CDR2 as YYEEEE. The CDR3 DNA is TGTGCCAGCAGGAAGGTTGGCGGAGGCTACGAGCAGTACTTC. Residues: CASRKVGGGYEQYF.

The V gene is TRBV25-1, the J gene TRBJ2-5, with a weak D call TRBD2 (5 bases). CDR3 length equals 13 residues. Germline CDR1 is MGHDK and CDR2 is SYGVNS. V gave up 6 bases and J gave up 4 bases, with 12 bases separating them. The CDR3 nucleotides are TGTGCCAGCAGCTTAGCGTTTGGAGAGACCCAGTACTTC. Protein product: CASSLAFGETQYF.

The CDR3 DNA reads TGTGCCAGCAGCCCGAGGGTAATGGGCACTGAAGCTTTCTTT. Its protein is CASSPRVMGTEAFF. The rearrangement joins TRBV12-3 or TRBV12-4 to TRBJ1-1; D unresolved. The CDR3 is 14 residues long. V lost 6 bases to trimming and J lost 4 bases, with 15 bases between them.

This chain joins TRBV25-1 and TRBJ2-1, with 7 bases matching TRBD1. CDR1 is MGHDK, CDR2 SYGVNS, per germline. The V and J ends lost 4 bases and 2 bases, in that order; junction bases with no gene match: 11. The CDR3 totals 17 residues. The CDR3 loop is CASSGSTGTVPYNEQFF. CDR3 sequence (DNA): TGTGCCAGCAGTGGTTCCACCGGGACAGTCCCCTACAATGAGCAGTTCTTC.

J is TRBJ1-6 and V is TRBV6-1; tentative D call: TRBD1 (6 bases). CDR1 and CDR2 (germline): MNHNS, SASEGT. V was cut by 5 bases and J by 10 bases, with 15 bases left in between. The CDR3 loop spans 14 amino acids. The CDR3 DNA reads TGTGCCAGCAGTCCCGGGACAAATCCGTCACCCCTCCACTTT. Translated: CASSPGTNPSPLHF.

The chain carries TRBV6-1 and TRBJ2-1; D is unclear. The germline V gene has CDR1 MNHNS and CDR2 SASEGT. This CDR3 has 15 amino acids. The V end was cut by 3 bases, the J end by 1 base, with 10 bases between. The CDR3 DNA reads TGTGCCAGCAGTGATTATAGGGTTTCCTACAATGAGCAGTTCTTC. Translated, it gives CASSDYRVSYNEQFF.

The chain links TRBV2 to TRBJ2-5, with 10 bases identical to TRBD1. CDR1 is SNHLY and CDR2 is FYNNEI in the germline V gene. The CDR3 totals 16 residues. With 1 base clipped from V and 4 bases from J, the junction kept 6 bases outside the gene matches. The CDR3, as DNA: TGTGCCAGCAGTGAAGGGGGACAGGGGATCGGAGAGACCCAGTACTTC. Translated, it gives CASSEGGQGIGETQYF.

CDR3 sequence (DNA): TGTGCCAGCAGCAGCGGACTAGAGCAGTTCTTC. This codes for CASSSGLEQFF. V gene TRBV7-9 combines with J gene TRBJ2-1; TRBD2 is a possible D gene (6 bases). CDR1 is SEHNR and CDR2 is FQNEAQ in the germline V gene (reference sequence). The CDR3 sequence is 11 residues long. V was pared by 5 bases and J by 10 bases, with 9 bases between.

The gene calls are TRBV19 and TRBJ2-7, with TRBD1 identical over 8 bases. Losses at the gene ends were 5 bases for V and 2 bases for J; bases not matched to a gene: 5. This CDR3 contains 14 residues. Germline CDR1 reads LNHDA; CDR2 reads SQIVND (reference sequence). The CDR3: CASSSGQGAYEQYF. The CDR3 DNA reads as TGTGCCAGTAGTTCTGGACAGGGAGCCTACGAGCAGTACTTC.